One and the same sample provided the 21 T cell receptor beta chains below, sequenced in a study of blood T cell repertoires in COVID-19. Clones were sequenced by immunoSEQ multiplex PCR, and TCRdb holds only the in-frame ones, with some missing. The table shows under 250,000 clones, with about 80% occurring only once. Material: peripheral blood. These receptors all stem from a man aged 30-40 years who had recovered from COVID-19.

This clone was counted a few times. The V gene is TRBV5-1, the J gene TRBJ2-2; maybe TRBD2 (6 bases). Per germline, CDR1 SGHRS and CDR2 YFSETQ. This CDR3 region has 17 residues. The ends were cut back, 4 bases at V and 0 bases at J, with 16 bases in the middle. The CDR3 DNA reads TGCGCCAGCAGCCCGCGGGGCTCAGTTACGAACACCGGGGAGCTGTTTTTT. Its translation is CASSPRGSVTNTGELFF.

V usage is TRBV11-2 and J usage is TRBJ2-7; D possibly corresponds to TRBD1 (6 bases). Germline loops: CDR1 SGHAT, CDR2 FQNNGV. The CDR3 is 15 amino acids. V lost 2 bases and J lost 0, with 11 bases in between. CDR3 loop: CASSLNRAVSYEQYF. The CDR3 nucleotides are TGTGCCAGCAGCTTAAACAGGGCCGTCTCCTACGAGCAGTACTTC. The full variable domain, its missing parts supplied by reference TRBV11-2 and TRBJ2-7, is EAGVAQSPRYKIIEKRQSVAFWCNPISGHATLYWYQQILGQGPKLLIQFQNNGVVDDSQLPKDRFSAERLKGVDSTLKIQPAKLEDSAVYLCASSLNRAVSYEQYFGPGTRLTVT.

The chain recombines TRBV10-3 with TRBJ2-7; D unclear. This CDR3 is 14 amino acids long. V gave up 2 bases and J gave up 4 bases, with 12 bases separating them. Germline V gene data show CDR1 as ENHRY and CDR2 as SYGVKD. CDR3 protein: CAISEDIRPYEQYF. CDR3 nucleotides: TGTGCCATCAGTGAGGACATTCGACCGTACGAGCAGTACTTC.

The chain uses TRBV6-5 and TRBJ2-3; unclear D gene. V was clipped by 0 bases and J by 6 bases, with 10 bases between them. Germline V CDR1 and CDR2: MNHEY, SVGAGI. The CDR3 runs to 14 residues. The CDR3 protein is CASSYSQVADTQYF. CDR3 DNA: TGTGCCAGCAGTTACTCTCAGGTGGCTGATACGCAGTATTTT.

This sequence joins TRBV11-3 and TRBJ2-7, with TRBD2 matching 8 bases. With 5 bases clipped from V and 7 bases from J, the junction kept 10 bases outside the gene matches. The CDR3 is 14 amino acids. Germline V gene lookup returns CDR1 SGHNT and CDR2 YENEEA. CDR3 in DNA: TGTGCCAGCAGCACCTCCGGGACTAGTCGGGAGCAGTACTTC. Translation gives CASSTSGTSREQYF.

The chain links TRBV19 to TRBJ2-3; 7 nucleotides match TRBD2. J gave up 4 bases and V 4 bases, and 2 bases lay outside the gene matches. CDR1 is LNHDA and CDR2 is SQIVND in the germline V gene (reference sequence). There are 13 residues in the CDR3. In nucleotides, the CDR3 is TGTGCCAGTAGTAGAGGACTAGCAGATACGCAGTATTTT. It codes for CASSRGLADTQYF.

This chain connects TRBV5-4 to TRBJ1-2; D perhaps matches TRBD1 (5 bases). Germline CDR1 and CDR2: SGHNT and YYREEE (reference sequence). Trimming removed 3 bases from V and 3 bases from J, with 9 bases in between. The length of the CDR3 is 13 residues. CDR3 sequence reads: CASSSDSYYGYTF. The CDR3 DNA sequence: TGTGCCAGCAGCTCCGACAGCTACTATGGCTACACCTTC.

The chain links TRBV11-2 to TRBJ1-2; the match to TRBD1 covers 8 bases. V gave up 2 bases and J gave up 8 bases; unmatched junction bases: 10. The V gene's germline CDR1 is SGHAT and CDR2 FQNNGV. The CDR3 is 15 amino acids. In DNA form, the CDR3 reads TGTGCCAGCAGCTTATACGGGAACAGGGGGGACGGCTACACCTTC. Translating gives CASSLYGNRGDGYTF.

This rearrangement joins TRBV3-1 (or the pseudogene TRBV3-2) to TRBJ1-2, with a tentative D call TRBD1 (5 bases). V lost 0 bases, J lost 8 bases, and 25 bases lay in between. Germline CDR1 is LGHDT and CDR2 is YNNKEL (reference sequence). This CDR3 is 18 amino acids long. CDR3 region: CASSQDFGGTTTYGGYTF. In nucleotides, the CDR3 is TGTGCCAGCAGCCAAGATTTCGGTGGGACTACAACTTACGGGGGCTACACCTTC.

The gene calls are TRBV2 and TRBJ1-4; 7 bases are a match to TRBD1. The germline V gene has CDR1 SNHLY and CDR2 FYNNEI. V dropped 5 bases and J dropped 3; count of bases not matched to a gene: 3. The CDR3 sequence is 14 residues long. CDR3 region: CASSLDRANEKLFF. The DNA for the CDR3 is TGTGCCAGCAGTCTCGACAGGGCTAATGAAAAACTGTTTTTT.

The J gene is TRBJ1-5, the V gene TRBV4-1; D call uncertain. V dropped 5 bases and J dropped 4 bases, with 12 bases sitting between them. Germline CDR1 reads MGHRA; CDR2 reads YSYEKL. The CDR3 runs 14 residues. The CDR3 nucleotides are TGCGCCAGCAGCTCACCGAGTAAGAATCAGCCCCAGCATTTT. Protein sequence: CASSSPSKNQPQHF.

J is TRBJ2-5 and V is TRBV4-1, with TRBD2 as a possible D gene (5 bases). Trimming shortened V by 0 bases and J by 1 base, and 15 bases separated the two germline ends. This CDR3 spans 17 amino acids. Germline CDR1 MGHRA, CDR2 YSYEKL. In DNA, the CDR3 is TGCGCCAGCAGCCAAGATCGGGGTTTTACGGGCCAAGAGACCCAGTACTTC. Its protein is CASSQDRGFTGQETQYF.

This clone was seen a few times. The genes are TRBV19 and TRBJ2-6, with 8 bases lining up with TRBD1. Germline CDR1 is LNHDA and CDR2 is SQIVND (reference sequence). V shed 8 bases, J shed 4 bases, and the junction held 13 bases outside the gene matches. There are 17 residues in the CDR3. The CDR3 spells CASSESTGVTGANVLTF. In DNA form, the CDR3 reads TGTGCCAGTTCTGAATCGACAGGGGTGACCGGGGCCAACGTCCTGACTTTC.

The chain combines TRBV20-1 with TRBJ1-4; TRBD1 aligns across 9 bases. The CDR3 totals 15 residues. CDR1 is DFQATT and CDR2 is SNEGSKA in the germline V gene (reference sequence). Trimming at V came to 6 bases and at J to 6 bases, leaving 11 bases not matched to a gene. The CDR3 region is CSASPGTGRYEKLFF. The CDR3, as DNA: TGCAGTGCCAGTCCCGGGACAGGGCGGTATGAAAAACTGTTTTTT.

V gene TRBV1 combines with J gene TRBJ2-2; the D call of TRBD2 is as the table states it, not checked on the DNA. TRBV1 is tagged as a pseudogene. CDR3 length: 16 residues. The CDR3 protein is CTSSQDPGDWDGELFF. The CDR3 coding sequence is TGCACCAGCAGCCAAGATCCGGGGGACTGGGACGGGGAGCTGTTTTTT.

The rearrangement links TRBV28 to TRBJ2-3, with 8 bases that match TRBD2. The V segment lost 5 bases and the J segment 6 bases; nucleotides outside the gene matches: 16. Germline V lookup: CDR1 MDHEN, CDR2 SYDVKM. The CDR3 length is 17 residues. Here the CDR3 DNA reads TGTGCCAGCAGTCCCCGGTTGGGGACTAGGAGTGCGGATACGCAGTATTTT. It codes for CASSPRLGTRSADTQYF. Using reference TRBV28 and TRBJ2-3 for the parts outside the CDR3, the full variable domain is DVKVTQSSRYLVKRTGEKVFLECVQDMDHENMFWYRQDPGLGLRLIYFSYDVKMKEKGDIPEGYSVSREKKERFSLILESASTNQTSMYLCASSPRLGTRSADTQYFGPGTRLTVL.

The chain couples TRBV6-8 to TRBJ1-3; a weak D match, TRBD1 (6 bases). Trimming took 2 bases from V and 8 from J, leaving 16 bases between them. The CDR3 sequence is 15 residues long. CDR1 is MNHGY, CDR2 SAAAGT, per germline. The CDR3 DNA follows: TGTGCCAGCAGTTACCTACAGGGAGTTAAAGACACCATATATTTT. Translated, it gives CASSYLQGVKDTIYF.

This clone was detected a few times. The rearrangement joins TRBV5-6 to TRBJ1-6; 10 nucleotides agree with TRBD1. With 5 bases clipped from V and 9 bases from J, the junction kept 5 bases outside the gene matches. CDR1 and CDR2 from the germline V gene are SGHDT and YYEEEE. CDR3 length: 14 amino acids. CDR3 amino acids: CASSYGQGGSPLHF. The CDR3 coding sequence is TGTGCCAGCAGTTACGGACAGGGGGGTTCACCCCTCCACTTT.

The CDR3 DNA sequence: TGTGCCAGCAGCTCCCGACAGGAGACCCTGTCTGGGGCCAACGTCCTGACTTTC. Translating gives CASSSRQETLSGANVLTF. V usage is TRBV9 and J usage is TRBJ2-6, with a possible D match to TRBD1 (6 bases). Germline loops: CDR1 SGDLS, CDR2 YYNGEE. The germline V and J ends were trimmed by 4 bases and 1 base, with 18 bases remaining between them. The CDR3 sequence is 18 residues long.

This clone was detected only a few times. The CDR3 sequence: CASSQDWAPQAQHF. The CDR3 coding sequence is TGCGCCAGCAGCCAAGATTGGGCGCCACAAGCCCAGCATTTT. The J gene is TRBJ1-5, the V gene TRBV4-1; unclear D gene. Germline V lookup: CDR1 MGHRA, CDR2 YSYEKL. Trimming cost V 0 bases and J 11 bases, with 14 bases left between them. The CDR3 extends over 14 amino acids.

A few counts support this clone. This chain's CDR3 is CASSPGEGNQPQHF. For the CDR3, the DNA is TGTGCCAGCAGCCCGGGGGAGGGGAATCAGCCCCAGCATTTT. The chain couples TRBV7-2 to TRBJ1-5, with D possibly TRBD1 on 5 matching bases. Trimming shortened V by 5 bases and J by 4 bases, and 12 bases separated the two germline ends. There are 14 residues in the CDR3. Germline assignment: CDR1 SGHTA and CDR2 FQGNSA.